Below, 26 T cell receptor beta chains from the same sample are listed, as sequenced in a study of OX40 agonist ivuxolimab in advanced cancers. Only in-frame clones appear in the TCRdb table, and some are missing; sequencing was by immunoSEQ multiplex PCR. The table shows 70,000 to 95,000 clones, with just over 85% occurring only once. The sample was CD4+ or CD8+ T cells sorted from blood, taken in a trial of the OX40 agonist ivuxolimab. The receptors were gathered from an adult with an advanced solid tumor such as melanoma, head and neck, liver or kidney cancer.

The chain links TRBV7-8 to TRBJ2-3, with D possibly TRBD1 on 6 matching bases. CDR1 is SGHVS, CDR2 FQNEAQ, per germline. V dropped 8 bases and J dropped 6 bases, with 18 bases sitting between them. The CDR3 runs 14 residues. The CDR3 protein is CASVPPGGRDTQYF. CDR3 DNA sequence: TGTGCCAGCGTTCCCCCTGGGGGCCGCGATACGCAGTATTTT. The full variable domain, with the rest looked up from reference TRBV7-8 and TRBJ2-3, is GAGVSQSPRYKVAKRGQDVALRCDPISGHVSLFWYQQALGQGPEFLTYFQNEAQLDKSGLPSDRFFAERPEGSVSTLKIQRTQQEDSAVYLCASVPPGGRDTQYFGPGTRLTVL.

J is TRBJ1-1 and V is TRBV30; D is perhaps TRBD1 (6 bases). Germline CDR1 and CDR2: GTSNPN and SVGIG (reference sequence). Trimming shortened V by 0 bases and J by 11 bases, and 16 bases separated the two germline ends. The CDR3 has 13 residues. For the CDR3, the DNA is TGTGCCTGGAGTGTACGAAGGGGGGGGCCGGCTTTCTTT. Protein: CAWSVRRGGPAFF.

CDR3 bases: TGTGCCAGCAGCTTGGCCTACGAGCAGTACTTC. As protein: CASSLAYEQYF. The V and J genes are TRBV5-5 and TRBJ2-7; D gene ambiguous. Trimming took 0 bases from V and 2 from J, leaving 0 bases between them. The CDR3 runs 11 residues. The germline gives CDR1 SGHKS, CDR2 YYEKEE (reference sequence).

V gene TRBV9 combines with J gene TRBJ2-1; 10 bases are shared with TRBD2. The V gene end was trimmed by 3 bases and the J gene end by 4 bases; junction bases not matched to a gene: 4. The CDR3 totals 15 residues. Germline V lookup: CDR1 SGDLS, CDR2 YYNGEE. The CDR3 nucleotides are TGTGCCAGCAGCGCCAGGACTAGCGGTTACAATGAGCAGTTCTTC. Its protein product is CASSARTSGYNEQFF.

The rearrangement joins TRBV21-1 to TRBJ1-2. TRBV21-1 is a pseudogene segment. The CDR3 extends over 14 amino acids. CDR3 bases: TGTGCCAGCAGCAAAGGACGATCCTTCTATGGCTACACCTTC. It encodes CASSKGRSFYGYTF.

CDR3: CASSHGTGRTDTQYF. The CDR3 bases are TGCGCCAGCAGCCACGGAACGGGTCGCACAGATACGCAGTATTTT. The rearrangement uses TRBV4-3 and TRBJ2-3; no clear D. Germline V gene data show CDR1 as LGHNA and CDR2 as YSLEER. The CDR3 runs to 15 residues. Trimming removed 3 bases from V and 1 base from J, with 11 bases in between.

In nucleotides, the CDR3 is TGTGCCACTGTCCTTTCGTCAGAACTCCCGTCACCCCTCCACTTT. Translation gives CATVLSSELPSPLHF. V is TRBV21-1 and J is TRBJ1-6. TRBV21-1 has pseudogene status. The CDR3 has 15 amino acids.

The chain carries TRBV14 and TRBJ1-1; D not resolved. The CDR3 has 13 amino acids. Trimming took off 4 bases at V and 4 bases at J, with 10 bases between the two ends. Germline V gene lookup returns CDR1 SGHDN and CDR2 FVKESK. The CDR3 nucleotides are TGTGCCAGCAGCCGGACTCTCGTCACTGAAGCTTTCTTT. Translating gives CASSRTLVTEAFF.

The chain's CDR3 is CASSPATGNTQYF. DNA for the CDR3: TGCGCCAGCAGCCCCGCGACCGGCAATACGCAGTATTTT. This sequence joins TRBV5-1 and TRBJ2-3; D gene ambiguous. Germline V gene lookup returns CDR1 SGHRS and CDR2 YFSETQ. V was trimmed by 4 bases and J by 7 bases, leaving 13 bases between them. The CDR3 extends over 13 amino acids. The whole variable domain, filled in from reference TRBV5-1 and TRBJ2-3, reads KAGVTQTPRYLIKTRGQQVTLSCSPISGHRSVSWYQQTPGQGLQFLFEYFSETQRNKGNFPGRFSGRQFSNSRSEMNVSTLELGDSALYLCASSPATGNTQYFGPGTRLTVL.

CDR3 in amino acids: CSVVGDSLYEQYF. The CDR3 DNA follows: TGCAGCGTTGTGGGGGACAGCCTCTACGAGCAGTACTTC. The gene calls are TRBV29-1 and TRBJ2-7; the match to TRBD1 covers 7 bases. The CDR3 consists of 13 residues. Looked up from germline, CDR1 is SQVTM and CDR2 is ANQGSEA. With V trimmed by 4 bases and J by 3 bases, 6 bases remained unmatched.

The V call is TRBV9, the J call TRBJ2-5; tentative D call: TRBD2 (6 bases). The CDR3 has 17 residues. Germline assignment: CDR1 SGDLS and CDR2 YYNGEE. The ends were cut back, 4 bases at V and 1 base at J, with 20 bases in the middle. CDR3 nucleotides: TGTGCCAGCAGCACTCGCGGGGCCCCTGGGCTCCAAGAGACCCAGTACTTC. It yields the protein CASSTRGAPGLQETQYF.

This clone was seen only once. The chain uses TRBV9 and TRBJ2-7, with TRBD1 matching 8 bases. The germline gives CDR1 SGDLS, CDR2 YYNGEE. With 2 bases clipped from V and 5 bases from J, the junction kept 6 bases outside the gene matches. There are 14 residues in the CDR3. CDR3 sequence reads: CASSVRQGSHEQYF. Written as DNA, the CDR3 is TGTGCCAGCAGCGTGCGACAGGGGAGCCACGAGCAGTACTTC.

The chain is built from TRBV7-9 and TRBJ2-2, with D tentatively TRBD1 or TRBD2 (5 bases each). The germline V and J ends were trimmed by 8 bases and 3 bases, with 16 bases remaining between them. In germline, CDR1 is SEHNR, CDR2 FQNEAQ (reference sequence). The CDR3 contains 15 residues. The CDR3 is CASPAGPRDTGELFF. The CDR3 bases are TGTGCCAGCCCGGCGGGTCCCAGGGACACCGGGGAGCTGTTTTTT.

CDR3 in DNA: TGTGCCAGCAGCTACCCAACCCGGGATGAGCAGTTCTTC. As protein: CASSYPTRDEQFF. This rearrangement joins TRBV7-2 to TRBJ2-1; D gene unclear. CDR3 size: 13 residues. Looked up from germline, CDR1 is SGHTA and CDR2 is FQGNSA. Trimming cost V 4 bases and J 8 bases, with 12 bases left between them.

The genes are TRBV5-5 and TRBJ2-7; 9 bases align to TRBD1. This CDR3 spans 15 amino acids. The V segment lost 4 bases and the J segment 3 bases; nucleotides outside the gene matches: 8. From germline, CDR1 is SGHKS and CDR2 YYEKEE (reference sequence). CDR3 in amino acids: CASSKDGTGFYEQYF. The CDR3 DNA follows: TGTGCCAGCAGCAAGGACGGGACAGGGTTCTACGAGCAGTACTTC.

This clone was detected a few times. The chain links TRBV28 to TRBJ1-4, with D unclear. The CDR3 is 13 residues long. V gave up 6 bases and J gave up 8 bases, with 13 bases separating them. CDR1 is MDHEN and CDR2 is SYDVKM in the germline V gene. The CDR3 reads CASSPHIGEKLFF. CDR3 sequence (DNA): TGTGCCAGCAGCCCTCACATAGGAGAAAAACTGTTTTTT. Drawing the rest from reference TRBV28 and TRBJ1-4, the complete variable domain is DVKVTQSSRYLVKRTGEKVFLECVQDMDHENMFWYRQDPGLGLRLIYFSYDVKMKEKGDIPEGYSVSREKKERFSLILESASTNQTSMYLCASSPHIGEKLFFGSGTQLSVL.

This chain joins TRBV7-2 and TRBJ2-5; tentatively, D is TRBD2 (5 bases). V lost 8 bases to trimming and J lost 2 bases, with 12 bases between them. The germline gives CDR1 SGHTA, CDR2 FQGNSA. This CDR3 comprises 13 residues. DNA for the CDR3: TGTGCCAGCCGTCGTCCGGGGCAAGAGACCCAGTACTTC. Translated, it gives CASRRPGQETQYF.

CDR3 sequence reads: CASSFSQPYEQYF. The CDR3 nucleotides read TGCGCCAGCAGCTTTTCACAACCCTACGAGCAGTACTTC. The chain employs TRBV5-1 and TRBJ2-7; D is uncertain. Germline CDR1 reads SGHRS; CDR2 reads YFSETQ. V gave up 2 bases and J gave up 2 bases, with 8 bases separating them. This CDR3 is built from 13 residues.

V and J are TRBV19 and TRBJ1-1; no clear D. Trimming removed 7 bases from V and 1 base from J, with 16 bases in between. Germline V CDR1 and CDR2: LNHDA, SQIVND (reference sequence). This CDR3 is 15 amino acids long. This chain's CDR3 is CASTSAPVRNTEAFF. In nucleotides, the CDR3 is TGTGCCAGTACCTCCGCCCCGGTCAGGAACACTGAAGCTTTCTTT.

This clone appeared a few times. This rearrangement joins TRBV30 to TRBJ1-5; D is possibly TRBD1 (5 bases). Per the germline V gene, CDR1 is GTSNPN and CDR2 is SVGIG (reference sequence). CDR3 length: 13 residues. Trimming cost V 2 bases and J 6 bases, with 11 bases left between them. CDR3 sequence: CAWSSGTLQPQHF. As DNA, the CDR3 is TGTGCCTGGAGTTCGGGGACCCTTCAGCCCCAGCATTTT.

This chain connects TRBV29-1 to TRBJ2-7; 11 bases align to TRBD1. The J segment lost 7 bases and the V segment lost 3 bases, leaving 5 bases of the junction unmatched. CDR1 SQVTM and CDR2 ANQGSEA come from the germline V gene. The CDR3 runs to 13 residues. The CDR3 sequence is CSVDGTGGGEQYF. CDR3 in DNA: TGCAGCGTTGACGGGACAGGGGGAGGGGAGCAGTACTTC.

The chain recombines TRBV7-2 with TRBJ1-5; unclear D gene. CDR1 SGHTA and CDR2 FQGNSA come from the germline V gene. Trimming removed 2 bases at V and 1 base at J, with 9 bases between. The CDR3 extends over 15 amino acids. The CDR3 loop reads CASSLRPGSNQPQHF. For the CDR3, the DNA is TGTGCCAGCAGCTTAAGGCCCGGGAGCAATCAGCCCCAGCATTTT.

There are a few counts of this clone. The rearrangement links TRBV16 to TRBJ2-6; TRBD1 aligns across 7 bases. Germline V lookup: CDR1 KGHSY, CDR2 FQNENV. The CDR3 loop spans 17 amino acids. Germline trimming cut 1 base from V and 5 bases from J; bases unmatched to any gene: 8. The CDR3 sequence is CASSQYRGRSRANVLTF. CDR3 DNA: TGTGCCAGCAGCCAATACAGGGGACGATCTAGGGCCAACGTCCTGACTTTC.

This chain joins TRBV28 and TRBJ2-7; TRBD1 agrees at 7 bases. V shed 4 bases, J shed 7 bases, and the junction held 7 bases outside the gene matches. CDR1 and CDR2 (germline): MDHEN, SYDVKM. The CDR3 has 13 amino acids. The CDR3 reads CASSSTGFGEQYF. The CDR3 region has the DNA TGTGCCAGCAGTTCGACAGGGTTTGGGGAGCAGTACTTC. Looking up the rest from reference TRBV28 and TRBJ2-7 gives the full variable domain: DVKVTQSSRYLVKRTGEKVFLECVQDMDHENMFWYRQDPGLGLRLIYFSYDVKMKEKGDIPEGYSVSREKKERFSLILESASTNQTSMYLCASSSTGFGEQYFGPGTRLTVT.

This chain connects TRBV30 to TRBJ1-2, with no clear D. Trimming left V 0 bases short and J 3 bases short, with 8 bases between. CDR1 and CDR2 from the germline V gene are GTSNPN and SVGIG (reference sequence). The CDR3 extends over 13 amino acids. This CDR3 reads CAWSVGSYYGYTF. The CDR3 DNA follows: TGTGCCTGGAGTGTAGGCAGCTACTATGGCTACACCTTC.

The rearrangement joins TRBV2 to TRBJ2-7; weak D call: TRBD1 (6 bases). This CDR3 comprises 13 residues. With 6 bases removed from V and 1 base from J, the gap between germline ends came to 10 bases. CDR1 SNHLY and CDR2 FYNNEI come from the germline V gene. The CDR3 coding sequence is TGTGCCAGCAGGGCAGGGGTTTCCTACGAGCAGTACTTC. It specifies CASRAGVSYEQYF.